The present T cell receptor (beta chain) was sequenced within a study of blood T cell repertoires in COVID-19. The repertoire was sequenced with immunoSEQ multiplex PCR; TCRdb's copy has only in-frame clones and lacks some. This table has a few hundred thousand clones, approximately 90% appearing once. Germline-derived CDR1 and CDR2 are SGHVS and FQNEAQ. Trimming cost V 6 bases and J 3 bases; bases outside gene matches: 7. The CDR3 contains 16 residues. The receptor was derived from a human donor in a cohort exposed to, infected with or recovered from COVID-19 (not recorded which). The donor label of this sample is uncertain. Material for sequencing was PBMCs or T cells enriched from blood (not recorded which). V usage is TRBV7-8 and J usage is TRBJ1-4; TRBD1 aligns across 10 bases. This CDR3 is CASRVDRGPSNEKLFF. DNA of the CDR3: TGTGCCAGCAGGGTCGACAGGGGGCCATCTAATGAAAAACTGTTTTTT.